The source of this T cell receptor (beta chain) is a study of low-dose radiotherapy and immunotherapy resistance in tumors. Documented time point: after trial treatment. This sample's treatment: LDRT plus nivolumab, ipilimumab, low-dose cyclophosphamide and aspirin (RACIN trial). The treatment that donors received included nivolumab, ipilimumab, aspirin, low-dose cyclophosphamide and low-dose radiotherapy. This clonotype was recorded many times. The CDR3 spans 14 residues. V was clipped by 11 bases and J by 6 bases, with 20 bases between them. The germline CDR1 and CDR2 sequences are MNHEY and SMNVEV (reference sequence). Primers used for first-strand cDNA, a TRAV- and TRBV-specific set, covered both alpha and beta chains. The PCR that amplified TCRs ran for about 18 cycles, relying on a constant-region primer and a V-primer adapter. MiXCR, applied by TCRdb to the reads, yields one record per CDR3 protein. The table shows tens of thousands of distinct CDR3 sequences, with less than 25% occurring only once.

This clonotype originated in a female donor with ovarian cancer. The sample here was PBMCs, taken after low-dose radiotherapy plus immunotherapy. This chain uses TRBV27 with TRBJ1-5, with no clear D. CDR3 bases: TGTGCCTGGGAAGAGGCCGCCCGAGGTCAGCCCCAGCATTTT. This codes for CAWEEAARGQPQHF.